Below, 26 T cell receptor beta chains from the same sample are listed, as sequenced in a study of T cells in Graves' hyperthyroidism and ophthalmopathy. Amplification targeted TCR beta CDR3 regions from RNA transcripts. Researchers ran a first-round RT-PCR on the TCR CDR3 using the HTBI primer set. TCRdb used MiXCR to reprocess the multiplex PCR reads, holding one entry per CDR3 protein. The table includes hundreds of thousands of distinct CDR3 sequences, approximately 15% detected once. Specimen: blood. The receptors shown here come from a woman aged 18 to 35 with Graves' hyperthyroidism.

In its sample, this clonotype was seen many times. The chain employs TRBV13 and TRBJ2-3; 11 bases fit TRBD1. After removal of 5 bases from V and 4 bases from J, the junction contained 11 bases not matched to a gene. Per germline, CDR1 PRHDT and CDR2 FYEKMQ (reference sequence). The CDR3 is 17 residues long. CDR3 DNA: TGTGCCAGCAGCACAAAGGACAGGGGGCTTTCTTCAGATACGCAGTATTTT. Its protein product is CASSTKDRGLSSDTQYF.

This clonotype was recorded many times. This chain links TRBV13 with TRBJ1-1; D gene unclear. Germline-derived CDR1 and CDR2 are PRHDT and FYEKMQ (reference sequence). V lost 6 bases, J lost 1 base, and 9 bases lay in between. The CDR3 is 13 residues long. The CDR3 reads CASSPPSNTEAFF. Here the CDR3 DNA reads TGTGCCAGCAGTCCCCCGTCGAACACTGAAGCTTTCTTT.

This clonotype was detected many times. The chain links TRBV4-1 to TRBJ2-2, with 7 bases aligning to TRBD1. V dropped 5 bases and J dropped 1; count of bases not matched to a gene: 10. The germline V gene has CDR1 MGHRA and CDR2 YSYEKL. This CDR3 has 17 amino acids. The CDR3 is CASSETPGQRNTGELFF. CDR3 sequence (DNA): TGCGCCAGCAGCGAGACTCCGGGACAGAGGAACACCGGGGAGCTGTTTTTT.

This clonotype was observed at least ten times. The V gene is TRBV28, the J gene TRBJ2-7; possibly TRBD2 for D (5 bases). The CDR3 contains 16 residues. Trimming pared 10 bases from V and 2 bases from J, leaving 24 bases between. The V gene's germline CDR1 is MDHEN and CDR2 SYDVKM. CDR3 nucleotide sequence: TGTGCCACCAGACTAAGTGGGGTACCAGGTCCCTACGAGCAGTACTTC. Residues: CATRLSGVPGPYEQYF.

The gene calls are TRBV11-2 and TRBJ2-2; TRBD2 might be the D (6 bases). Trimming took off 1 base at V and 4 bases at J, with 13 bases between the two ends. The CDR3 has 16 amino acids. Germline CDR1 and CDR2: SGHAT and FQNNGV. CDR3 coding DNA: TGTGCCAGCAGCTTAGGCCGGGCGGGAATCACCGGGGAGCTGTTTTTT. Translating it yields CASSLGRAGITGELFF. The full variable domain, with the rest looked up from reference TRBV11-2 and TRBJ2-2, is EAGVAQSPRYKIIEKRQSVAFWCNPISGHATLYWYQQILGQGPKLLIQFQNNGVVDDSQLPKDRFSAERLKGVDSTLKIQPAKLEDSAVYLCASSLGRAGITGELFFGEGSRLTVL.

In this sample, this clonotype turned up many times. This rearrangement joins TRBV2 to TRBJ2-5, with 7 bases fitting TRBD1. Trimming removed 5 bases from V and 0 bases from J; junction bases left unmatched: 6. The length of the CDR3 is 15 residues. The germline V gene has CDR1 SNHLY and CDR2 FYNNEI. As DNA, the CDR3 is TGTGCCAGCAGTTCGGGACAGACGTACCAAGAGACCCAGTACTTC. Protein: CASSSGQTYQETQYF.

Ten or more counts support this clonotype. The chain combines TRBV18 with TRBJ2-4, with D perhaps TRBD2 (6 bases). V dropped 3 bases and J dropped 6 bases, with 12 bases sitting between them. CDR1 and CDR2 from the germline V gene are KGHSH and LQKENI. The CDR3 sequence is 14 residues long. CDR3 bases: TGTGCCAGCTCACCCGGCGGGAATACAAACATTCAGTACTTC. It yields the protein CASSPGGNTNIQYF.

The V gene is TRBV29-1, the J gene TRBJ2-1, with D unresolved. Deletions cut 4 bases from V and 4 bases from J, with 8 bases between. The CDR3 is made up of 12 amino acids. Germline V gene sequence: CDR1 SQVTM, CDR2 ANQGSEA. DNA for the CDR3: TGCAGCGTTGGGTCGGATTACAATGAGCAGTTCTTC. Translation gives CSVGSDYNEQFF.

This clonotype was seen only a few times. The chain recombines TRBV4-1 with TRBJ2-1, with 8 nucleotides matching TRBD2. The CDR3 covers 15 residues. The J segment lost 4 bases and the V segment lost 1 base, leaving 3 bases of the junction unmatched. Per germline, CDR1 MGHRA and CDR2 YSYEKL. The CDR3 region has the DNA TGCGCCAGCAGCCAAGCACTAGCGGATTACAATGAGCAGTTCTTC. Amino acids: CASSQALADYNEQFF.

This clonotype occurred many times. This chain uses TRBV5-1 with TRBJ1-2, with D tentatively TRBD1 (6 bases). Per germline, CDR1 SGHRS and CDR2 YFSETQ. The CDR3 is 16 amino acids. Between the trimmed V and J ends, which lost 4 bases and 6 bases, there was a span of 22 bases. CDR3 in amino acids: CASSRWTTLGADGYTF. The CDR3 DNA sequence: TGCGCCAGCAGCCGATGGACTACCTTGGGGGCGGATGGCTACACCTTC.

This chain joins TRBV7-9 and TRBJ1-1, with D unclear. Germline V gene sequence: CDR1 SEHNR, CDR2 FQNEAQ (reference sequence). V lost 2 bases and J lost 1, with 11 bases in between. The CDR3 spans 15 residues. CDR3 DNA: TGTGCCAGCAGCTTAAGGTTCATACGGAACACTGAAGCTTTCTTT. Residues: CASSLRFIRNTEAFF.

This clonotype appeared many times. The chain joins TRBV11-2 to TRBJ1-2; a weak D match, TRBD1 (6 bases). This CDR3 is built from 15 residues. V was trimmed by 3 bases and J by 4 bases, leaving 15 bases between them. The V gene's germline CDR1 is SGHAT and CDR2 FQNNGV. CDR3 coding DNA: TGTGCCAGCAGCTTCGGGACACTCTCTCGCTATGGCTACACCTTC. It encodes CASSFGTLSRYGYTF. Full variable domain (remainder filled in from reference TRBV11-2 and TRBJ1-2): EAGVAQSPRYKIIEKRQSVAFWCNPISGHATLYWYQQILGQGPKLLIQFQNNGVVDDSQLPKDRFSAERLKGVDSTLKIQPAKLEDSAVYLCASSFGTLSRYGYTFGSGTRLTVV.

This clonotype was picked up many times. The chain links TRBV12-3 or TRBV12-4 to TRBJ2-7, with D hard to call. This CDR3 comprises 13 residues. The V end lost 4 bases, the J end lost 2 bases, and 9 bases lay between the germline ends. This CDR3 reads CASSSSPAYEQYF. CDR3 nucleotide sequence: TGTGCCAGCAGTTCCTCCCCCGCCTACGAGCAGTACTTC.

The V call is TRBV20-1, the J call TRBJ2-3; D is undetermined. The CDR3 covers 15 residues. Trimming took 3 bases from V and 5 from J, leaving 18 bases between them. CDR1 is DFQATT, CDR2 SNEGSKA, per germline (reference sequence). CDR3 loop: CSASPIPSDGDTQYF. The DNA of the CDR3 is TGCAGTGCTAGTCCTATTCCCTCGGACGGAGATACGCAGTATTTT.

This clonotype appeared a few times. The chain recombines TRBV19 with TRBJ1-5; D possibly corresponds to TRBD1 (5 bases). Trimming removed 6 bases from V and 4 bases from J, with 16 bases in between. CDR3 length: 15 amino acids. Per germline, CDR1 LNHDA and CDR2 SQIVND (reference sequence). This chain's CDR3 is CASSPDRGRNQPQHF. In DNA, the CDR3 is TGTGCCAGTAGCCCGGATAGGGGACGGAATCAGCCCCAGCATTTT.

The chain carries TRBV6-1 and TRBJ2-7, with D perhaps matching TRBD2 (5 bases). V was pared by 7 bases and J by 0 bases, with 16 bases between. This CDR3 is 15 amino acids long. CDR1 is MNHNS and CDR2 is SASEGT in the germline V gene. As DNA, the CDR3 is TGTGCCAGCAACCACTCCAGGAGGCTCTCCTACGAGCAGTACTTC. Encoded protein: CASNHSRRLSYEQYF.

The gene calls are TRBV7-2 and TRBJ2-5; D is perhaps TRBD1 (5 bases). Looked up from germline, CDR1 is SGHTA and CDR2 is FQGNSA. V was clipped by 7 bases and J by 5 bases, with 17 bases between them. The CDR3 contains 14 residues. The CDR3 sequence: CASKGPASTETQYF. The CDR3 nucleotides read TGTGCCAGCAAGGGGCCCGCATCGACGGAGACCCAGTACTTC.

V usage is TRBV19 and J usage is TRBJ2-1, with 11 bases aligning to TRBD1. The CDR3 has 15 residues. Germline trimming cut 5 bases from V and 8 bases from J; bases unmatched to any gene: 8. Germline V CDR1 and CDR2: LNHDA, SQIVND (reference sequence). Here the CDR3 reads CASSPGQGAWDEQFF. In nucleotides, the CDR3 is TGTGCCAGTAGTCCCGGACAGGGGGCTTGGGATGAGCAGTTCTTC.

This clonotype has ten or more counts. This chain links TRBV28 with TRBJ2-6; unclear D gene. Looked up from germline, CDR1 is MDHEN and CDR2 is SYDVKM. The CDR3 sequence is 13 residues long. Trimming shortened V by 5 bases and J by 9 bases, and 11 bases separated the two germline ends. CDR3 DNA sequence: TGTGCCAGCAGTCCCGGAGTAGTCAACGTCCTGACTTTC. Its translation: CASSPGVVNVLTF.

This clonotype was recorded many times. This sequence joins TRBV12-3 or TRBV12-4 and TRBJ1-2; the D gene is possibly TRBD1 (5 bases). V was shortened by 3 bases and J by 8 bases, with 13 bases between the two germline ends. CDR3 length: 13 residues. In DNA form, the CDR3 reads TGTGCCAGCAGTTTTGGGGCAGGGAACGGCTACACCTTC. It codes for CASSFGAGNGYTF.

This clonotype was observed a handful of times. This rearrangement joins TRBV15 to TRBJ2-6; perhaps D is TRBD1 or TRBD2 (5 bases each). The CDR3 totals 18 residues. CDR1 is LNHNV and CDR2 is YYDKDF in the germline V gene (reference sequence). V was pared by 5 bases and J by 0 bases, with 17 bases between. CDR3 sequence reads: CATSGPGTWASGANVLTF. As DNA, the CDR3 is TGTGCCACCAGCGGTCCCGGGACGTGGGCCTCTGGGGCCAACGTCCTGACTTTC.

This clonotype was recorded at least ten times. The chain has TRBV28 and TRBJ2-7; 8 bases line up with TRBD1. This CDR3 has 16 residues. The germline gives CDR1 MDHEN, CDR2 SYDVKM. With 5 bases clipped from V and 4 bases from J, the junction kept 13 bases outside the gene matches. CDR3 bases: TGTGCCAGCAGTCCCCCCAGGACAGGGAGCTTATACGAGCAGTACTTC. Translated, it gives CASSPPRTGSLYEQYF.

The sample holds many counts of this clonotype. The V gene is TRBV3-1, the J gene TRBJ2-7; D is unclear. V dropped 3 bases and J dropped 4 bases, with 10 bases sitting between them. The CDR3 is 13 residues long. The germline V gene has CDR1 LGHDT and CDR2 YNNKEL (reference sequence). Written as DNA, the CDR3 is TGTGCCAGCAGCCATGGGCGGATGTACGAGCAGTACTTC. Translation: CASSHGRMYEQYF.

In its sample, this clonotype was seen many times. The V gene is TRBV14, the J gene TRBJ2-1; D is possibly TRBD2 (6 bases). CDR3 length: 17 amino acids. V lost 0 bases and J lost 2, with 14 bases in between. The germline V gene encodes CDR1 SGHDN and CDR2 FVKESK. CDR3 DNA: TGTGCCAGCAGCCAAGATGCCCTAGCGCCTACCTACAATGAGCAGTTCTTC. The encoded protein is CASSQDALAPTYNEQFF.

This clonotype was counted between two and nine times. The chain employs TRBV6-1 and TRBJ2-3; D gene uncertain. Germline lookup yields CDR1 MNHNS and CDR2 SASEGT. V was clipped by 7 bases and J by 0 bases, with 14 bases between them. The CDR3 extends over 15 amino acids. CDR3 residues: CASTIDPSSTDTQYF. CDR3 nucleotide sequence: TGTGCCAGCACCATAGACCCCTCTAGCACAGATACGCAGTATTTT.

This clonotype was counted between two and nine times. This rearrangement joins TRBV28 to TRBJ1-2; 12 bases are a match to TRBD1. CDR1 and CDR2 (germline): MDHEN, SYDVKM. This CDR3 has 15 residues. Trimming took 2 bases from V and 3 from J; bases not matched to a gene: 1. The CDR3 reads CASSLGTGGYYGYTF. The CDR3 nucleotides are TGTGCCAGCAGTTTAGGGACAGGGGGCTACTATGGCTACACCTTC.